The following is a T cell receptor (beta chain) sequence with its context. No cognate antigen has been identified for it. Base-call qualities are not available, and no considerably larger clone is one nucleotide away. The CDR3 contains 13 residues, cysteine and phenylalanine counted. The entry retains the CDR3 DNA only, 39 bases that are in frame from base 1. V lost 6 bases and J lost 8 bases, and the count of bases not matched to a germline gene is 4. This specimen belongs to a study of blood T cells in healthy people across ages (dated by TCRdb to the mid-2010s). In terms of the full investigation: In model experiments, template switching captured roughly one uniquely barcoded TCR beta cDNA molecule for every two T cells. Age-related changes in TCR beta repertoire diversity were measured in the study by deep sequencing normalized with unique cDNA molecular identifiers. The donors were split into four age groups: young (average roughly 15 years), middle-aged (39), aged (over 55) and long-lived (over 75). Donors of different ages were randomly distributed across sequencing lanes to avoid experimental bias. Using the same blood draw, the study looked at two additional independent replicas of 1 million unique cDNA reads for two donors, one aged 18 to 30 and the other aged 80 or older. General conclusions and limits of the study: Estimates of total diversity based on one million sequenced T cells were regarded as lower bounds and as underestimates. As age increased, observed TCR beta diversity per million T cells dropped in a roughly linear way, and a significant reduction was already evident by age 40. Because donor CMV infection status was unknown, age-related changes in expanded clonotypes were potentially confounded. Compared with the aged group, the long-lived group had more naive CD4+ T cells, fewer expanded clones and increased TCR diversity, suggesting age selection. A strong correlation was found between observed TCR beta diversity and the percentage of naive T cells measured by flow cytometry. Because profiling used bulk unsorted PBMCs, naive and antigen-experienced compartments could not be compared conclusively.

The donors were roughly 40 Caucasian individuals from Russia, aged roughly 6 to 90 years, who were systemically healthy. Around 10 milliliters of peripheral blood were drawn from each donor into EDTA-treated Vacutainer tubes. Ficoll-Paque density-gradient centrifugation was used to isolate PBMCs, with at least 7 million per sample. Trizol reagent was used to extract total RNA from the PBMCs, yielding at least 5 micrograms per sample. The percentages of naive CD45RAhigh/CD27high T cells were determined by flow cytometry on a PBMC aliquot from every donor. Receptor amplification or capture employed 5' RACE. For sequencing, an Illumina HiSeq 2500 was employed. A second PCR of roughly 6 to 11 cycles was run with a J-beta primer mix and a sample-barcoded 5' primer. Each TCR beta cDNA molecule received a unique molecular identifier from a template-switch 5' adaptor carrying 12 random nucleotides. At least 2.5 million CDR3-containing paired-end reads were obtained from each sample. The Mint cDNA synthesis kit, primed by a TRBC-specific oligonucleotide, was used to synthesize first-strand cDNA from all RNA. Following uracil-DNA glycosylase treatment, all cDNA underwent a first 18-cycle PCR with the universal primers M1SS and BC2_uni_R. Concerning the study's data processing: Each sample was normalized by randomly selecting 1 million high-quality reads, each carrying a distinct molecular identifier. Reads with shared molecular identifiers were discarded instead of being binned into consensus sequences. MiTCR, run with a Q25 quality threshold and the strictest error-elimination algorithm, handled CDR3 identification, clonotype clustering and error correction. A nonparametric unseen species model with Euler transformation was used to estimate a lower bound on total TCR beta diversity. The public reads were reprocessed in TCRdb via fastp at Q25 and MiXCR, keeping in-frame beta chains. Every distinct CDR3 protein forms one entry, paired with its most common genes and DNA. These V and J calls rely on TCRdb rather than the paper's analysis. In all, the sample holds more than 700,000 distinct CDR3 sequences, and less than 70% of those were seen once. The ten most abundant clones make up approximately 40% of the sample.

The specimen was blood. Recombination linked TRBV12-3 or TRBV12-4 to TRBJ2-1, with 10 bases aligning to TRBD1. The source of this sequence is an elderly man in good health. Here is the DNA: TGTGCCAGCAGGAGACAGGGGGCCGATGAGCAGTTCTTC. Its amino acids are CASRRQGADEQFF.